This TCR beta chain emerged from a study of regulatory T cells in long-lasting Graves disease. Broader study findings: Thyroid tissue went unexamined; only peripheral blood was analyzed. Newly diagnosed disease favored TRBV20-1 and TRBJ2-1 over persistent disease.

Combining iRepertoire HTBI primers with Arm-PCR of CDR3 regions, the authors built TCR beta libraries. TCRdb recomputed calls from the multiplex PCR reads with MiXCR, one row per CDR3 protein. The table lists 400,000 to 500,000 distinct CDR3 sequences, approximately 22% of them singletons. This clonotype appeared many times. Its cognate antigen is unknown. Trimming stripped 7 bases from V and 3 bases from J, with 7 bases between. The CDR3 sequence is 10 residues long. Looked up from germline, CDR1 is DFQATT and CDR2 is SNEGSKA (reference sequence). As for time point: persistent/refractory GD, antithyroid drugs over 5 years with positive TRAb. From RNA extracted from PBMCs, the TCR library was made. EDTA tubes collected 7.5 to 9 milliliters of peripheral blood.

This chain uses TRBV20-1 with TRBJ2-7, with D unclear. The starting material was peripheral blood mononuclear cells (PBMCs), obtained when the disease was refractory, from a patient treated with antithyroid drugs. The TCR comes from a female donor with Graves disease. CDR3 DNA sequence: TGCAGTGTCGGCGGCTACGAGCAGTACTTC. Its protein product is CSVGGYEQYF.